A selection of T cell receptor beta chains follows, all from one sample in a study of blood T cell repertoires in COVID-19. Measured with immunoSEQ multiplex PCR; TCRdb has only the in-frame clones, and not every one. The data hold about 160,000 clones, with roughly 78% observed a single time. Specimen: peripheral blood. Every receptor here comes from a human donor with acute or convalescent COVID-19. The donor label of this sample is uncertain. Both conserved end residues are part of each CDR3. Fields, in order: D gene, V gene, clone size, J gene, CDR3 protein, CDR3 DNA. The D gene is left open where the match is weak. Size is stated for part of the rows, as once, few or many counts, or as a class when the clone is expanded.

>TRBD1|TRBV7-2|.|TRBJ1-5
CASSLWTGAGQPQHF
TGTGCCAGCAGCCTGTGGACAGGGGCCGGTCAGCCCCAGCATTTT
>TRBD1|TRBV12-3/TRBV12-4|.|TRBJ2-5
CASTHNRGETQYF
TGTGCCAGCACTCATAACAGGGGAGAGACCCAGTACTTC
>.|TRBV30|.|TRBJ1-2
CAWRSGGDYGYTF
TGTGCCTGGAGAAGTGGGGGCGACTATGGCTACACCTTC
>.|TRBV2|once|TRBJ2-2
CASSEGRRLLAGELFF
TGTGCCAGCAGTGAAGGGCGTAGACTCCTTGCCGGGGAGCTGTTTTTT
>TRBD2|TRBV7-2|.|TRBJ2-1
CASSPLGGVAYNEQFF
TGTGCCAGCAGCCCTTTGGGGGGGGTGGCCTACAATGAGCAGTTCTTC
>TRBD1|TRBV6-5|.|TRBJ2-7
CASSMLGQGYEQYF
TGTGCCAGCTCTATGCTGGGACAGGGATACGAGCAGTACTTC
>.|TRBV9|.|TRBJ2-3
CASSVAGRTDTQYF
TGTGCCAGCAGCGTAGCGGGGAGGACAGATACGCAGTATTTT
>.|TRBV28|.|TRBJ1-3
CASSGLSRNTIYF
TGTGCCAGCAGCGGTCTTTCTCGAAACACCATATATTTT
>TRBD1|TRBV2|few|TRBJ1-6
CASRGGPNSPLHF
TGTGCCAGCAGAGGGGGCCCCAATTCACCCCTCCACTTT
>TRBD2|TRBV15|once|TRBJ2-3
CATSPRGGPDTQYF
TGTGCCACCAGCCCTCGGGGGGGACCAGATACGCAGTATTTT
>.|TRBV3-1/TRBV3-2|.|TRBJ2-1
CASSQGLHDYNEQFF
TGTGCCAGCAGCCAGGGACTCCACGATTACAATGAGCAGTTCTTC
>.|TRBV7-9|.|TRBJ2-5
CASSLGTHGQETQYF
TGTGCCAGCAGCTTGGGGACTCATGGGCAAGAGACCCAGTACTTC
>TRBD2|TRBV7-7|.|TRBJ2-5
CATAGGPGETQYF
TGTGCCACCGCGGGGGGGCCAGGCGAGACCCAGTACTTC
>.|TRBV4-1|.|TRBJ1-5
CASRQGKQPQHF
TGCGCCAGCAGGCAGGGGAAACAGCCCCAGCATTTT
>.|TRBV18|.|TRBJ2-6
CASSPPFRGSGANVLTF
TGTGCCAGCTCACCACCGTTCAGAGGCTCTGGGGCCAACGTCCTGACTTTC
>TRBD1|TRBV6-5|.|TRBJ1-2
CASSRTGIYGYTF
TGTGCCAGCAGTAGGACAGGAATCTATGGCTACACCTTC
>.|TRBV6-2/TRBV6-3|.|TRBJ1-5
CASSSYAGQRQPQHF
TGTGCCAGCAGTTCCTACGCAGGGCAACGGCAGCCCCAGCATTTT
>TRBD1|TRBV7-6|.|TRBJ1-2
CASSRADRGVDGYGYTF
TGTGCCAGCAGCCGCGCGGACAGGGGGGTAGATGGCTATGGCTACACCTTC
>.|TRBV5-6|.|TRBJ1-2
CASSFNRVRYGYTF
TGTGCCAGCAGCTTTAACAGGGTCCGGTATGGCTACACCTTC
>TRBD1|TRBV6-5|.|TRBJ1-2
CASGTGNINHGYTF
TGTGCCAGTGGGACAGGCAATATTAACCATGGCTACACCTTC
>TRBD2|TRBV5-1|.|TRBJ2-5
CASSFLAGGPETQYF
TGCGCCAGCAGCTTTCTAGCGGGGGGGCCGGAGACCCAGTACTTC
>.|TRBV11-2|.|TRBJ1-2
CASSLDRNYGYTF
TGTGCCAGCAGCTTAGACAGAAACTATGGCTACACCTTC
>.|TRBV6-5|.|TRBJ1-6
CASSPSENSPLHF
TGTGCCAGCAGCCCCTCCGAGAATTCACCCCTCCACTTT
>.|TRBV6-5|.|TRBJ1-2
CASSLSAGLYGYTF
TGTGCCAGCAGTTTATCCGCAGGGCTCTATGGCTACACCTTC
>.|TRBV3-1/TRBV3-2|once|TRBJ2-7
CASSSYSNEQYF
TGTGCCAGCAGCTCCTATAGTAACGAGCAGTACTTC
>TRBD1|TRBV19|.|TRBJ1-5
CATATGFSNQPQHF
TGTGCCACTGCGACAGGGTTTAGCAATCAGCCCCAGCATTTT
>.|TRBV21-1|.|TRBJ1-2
CASGPGTFNYGYTF
TGTGCCAGCGGTCCCGGGACATTCAACTATGGCTACACCTTC
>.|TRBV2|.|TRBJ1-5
CASRQGKISNQPQHF
TGTGCCAGCAGGCAGGGAAAGATAAGCAATCAGCCCCAGCATTTT
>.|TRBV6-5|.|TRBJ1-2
CASSLYRDYGYTF
TGTGCCAGCAGTCTTTACAGGGATTATGGCTACACCTTC
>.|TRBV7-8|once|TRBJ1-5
CASSRKGGLDQPQHF
TGTGCCAGCAGCCGAAAGGGCGGGTTAGATCAGCCCCAGCATTTT
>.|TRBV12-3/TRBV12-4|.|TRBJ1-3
CASSFPSGNTIYF
TGTGCCAGCAGTTTTCCGTCTGGAAACACCATATATTTT
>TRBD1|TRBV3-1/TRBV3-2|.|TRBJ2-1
CASSLGTGGYNEQFF
TGTGCCAGCAGCCTCGGGACAGGTGGCTACAATGAGCAGTTCTTC
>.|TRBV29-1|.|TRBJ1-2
CSVNADGYTF
TGCAGCGTAAATGCAGATGGCTACACCTTC
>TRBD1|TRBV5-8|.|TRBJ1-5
CASSHTGGAVQPQHF
TGTGCCAGCAGCCACACAGGGGGCGCGGTTCAGCCCCAGCATTTT
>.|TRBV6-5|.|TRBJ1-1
CASSYRTGFLQAFF
TGTGCCAGCAGTTACCGAACAGGGTTTCTGCAAGCTTTCTTT
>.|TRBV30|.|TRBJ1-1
CAWSGFGQIEAFF
TGTGCCTGGAGCGGCTTCGGACAGATTGAAGCTTTCTTT
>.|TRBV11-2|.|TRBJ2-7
CASSLDLSTVYEQYF
TGTGCCAGCAGCTTAGATCTCAGTACAGTTTACGAGCAGTACTTC
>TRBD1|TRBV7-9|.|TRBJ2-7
CASSLPGQHTYEQYF
TGTGCCAGCAGCTTACCGGGACAGCATACCTACGAGCAGTACTTC
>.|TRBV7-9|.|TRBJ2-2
CASSLLGRGGEGDTGELFF
TGTGCCAGCAGCTTATTAGGGCGGGGCGGCGAAGGGGACACCGGGGAGCTGTTTTTT
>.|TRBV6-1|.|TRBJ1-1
CASSELRKIGGRGTEAFF
TGTGCCAGCAGTGAATTAAGGAAGATAGGGGGTCGAGGAACTGAAGCTTTCTTT
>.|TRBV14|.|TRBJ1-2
CASSPTAWNYGYTF
TGTGCCAGCAGCCCGACAGCGTGGAATTATGGCTACACCTTC
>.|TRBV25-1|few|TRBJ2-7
CASSERGDEQYF
TGTGCCAGCAGTGAGCGGGGAGACGAGCAGTACTTC
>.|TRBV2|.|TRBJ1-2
CASSVREGGYGYTF
TGTGCCAGCAGTGTGAGGGAAGGCGGCTATGGCTACACCTTC
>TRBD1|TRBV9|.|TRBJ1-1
CASSPQDRARDQAFF
TGTGCCAGCAGCCCCCAAGACAGGGCAAGGGACCAAGCTTTCTTT
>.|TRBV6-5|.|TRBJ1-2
CASRAGDYGYTF
TGTGCCAGCAGGGCAGGTGACTATGGCTACACCTTC
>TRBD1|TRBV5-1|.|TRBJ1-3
CASSLGGQDSGNTIYF
TGCGCCAGCAGCTTGGGGGGACAGGACTCTGGAAACACCATATATTTT
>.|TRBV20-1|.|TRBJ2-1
CSAPRGSEQFF
TGCAGTGCGCCGAGGGGGAGTGAGCAGTTCTTC
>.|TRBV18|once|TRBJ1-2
CASSPTDRGGYTF
TGTGCCAGCTCACCGACAGATAGGGGTGGCTACACCTTC
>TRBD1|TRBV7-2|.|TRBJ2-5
CASSPLGTGGTQYF
TGTGCCAGCAGCCCGCTGGGGACAGGGGGGACCCAGTACTTC
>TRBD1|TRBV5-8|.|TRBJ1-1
CASSFGQGMSMNTEAFF
TGTGCCAGCAGCTTTGGACAGGGAATGAGCATGAACACTGAAGCTTTCTTT
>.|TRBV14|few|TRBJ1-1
CASSQDGSTEAFF
TGTGCCAGCAGCCAAGACGGTAGCACTGAAGCTTTCTTT